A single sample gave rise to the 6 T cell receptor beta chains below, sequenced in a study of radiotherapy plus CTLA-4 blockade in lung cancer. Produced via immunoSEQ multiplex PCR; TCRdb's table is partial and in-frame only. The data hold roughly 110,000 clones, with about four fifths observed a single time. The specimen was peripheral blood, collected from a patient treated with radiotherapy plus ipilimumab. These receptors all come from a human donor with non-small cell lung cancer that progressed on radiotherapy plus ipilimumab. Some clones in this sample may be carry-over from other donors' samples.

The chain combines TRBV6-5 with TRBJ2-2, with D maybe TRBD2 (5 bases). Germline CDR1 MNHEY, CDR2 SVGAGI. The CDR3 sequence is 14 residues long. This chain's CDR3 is CGASKGLDSGELFF. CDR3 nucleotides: TGTGGAGCTTCCAAGGGTCTGGACTCCGGGGAGCTGTTTTTT.

The CDR3 here is CASSQDPAGGRETQYF. CDR3 DNA sequence: TGCGCCAGCAGCCAAGACCCAGCGGGGGGGCGGGAGACCCAGTACTTC. The chain is built from TRBV4-1 and TRBJ2-5, with 10 bases aligning to TRBD2. Germline loops: CDR1 MGHRA, CDR2 YSYEKL. CDR3 length: 16 amino acids. Losses at the gene ends were 0 bases for V and 5 bases for J; bases not matched to a gene: 6.

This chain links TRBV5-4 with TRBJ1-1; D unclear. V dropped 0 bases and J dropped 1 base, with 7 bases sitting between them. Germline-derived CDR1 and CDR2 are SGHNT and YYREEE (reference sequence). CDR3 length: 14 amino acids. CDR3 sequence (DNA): TGTGCCAGCAGCTTGGAGTACCAGAACACTGAAGCTTTCTTT. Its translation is CASSLEYQNTEAFF. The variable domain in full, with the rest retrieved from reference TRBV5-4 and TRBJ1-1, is ETGVTQSPTHLIKTRGQQVTLRCSSQSGHNTVSWYQQALGQGPQFIFQYYREEENGRGNFPPRFSGLQFPNYSSELNVNALELDDSALYLCASSLEYQNTEAFFGQGTRLTVV.

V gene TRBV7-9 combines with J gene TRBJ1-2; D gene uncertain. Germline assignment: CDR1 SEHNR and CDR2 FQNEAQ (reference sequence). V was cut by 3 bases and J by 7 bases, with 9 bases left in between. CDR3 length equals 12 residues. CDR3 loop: CASSFGWPGYTF. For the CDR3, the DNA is TGTGCCAGCAGCTTCGGGTGGCCTGGCTACACCTTC. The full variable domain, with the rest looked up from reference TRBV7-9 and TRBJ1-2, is DTGVSQNPRHKITKRGQNVTFRCDPISEHNRLYWYRQTLGQGPEFLTYFQNEAQLEKSRLLSDRFSAERPKGSFSTLEIQRTEQGDSAMYLCASSFGWPGYTFGSGTRLTVV.

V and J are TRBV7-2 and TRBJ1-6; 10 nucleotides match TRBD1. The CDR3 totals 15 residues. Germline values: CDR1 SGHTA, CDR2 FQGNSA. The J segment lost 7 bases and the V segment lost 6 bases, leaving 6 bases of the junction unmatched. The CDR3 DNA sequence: TGTGCCAGCAGGACTCCGGGACAGGGGAATTCACCCCTCCACTTT. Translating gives CASRTPGQGNSPLHF.

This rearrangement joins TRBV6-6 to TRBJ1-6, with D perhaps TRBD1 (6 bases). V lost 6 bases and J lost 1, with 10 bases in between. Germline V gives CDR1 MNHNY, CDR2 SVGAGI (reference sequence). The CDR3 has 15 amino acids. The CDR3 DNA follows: TGTGCCAGCAGGTTACAGGGTTCCTATAATTCACCCCTCCACTTT. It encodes CASRLQGSYNSPLHF.